This is a list of T cell receptor beta chains from one sample in a study of post-analysis software for immune sequencing data. One entry per CDR3 protein, called by TCRdb with MiXCR from the PCR reads. The sample lists about 430,000 distinct CDR3 sequences, 30% to 45% occurring once. Sample: blood. These TCRs come from a girl aged 2 to 10 with multiple sclerosis. CDR3s leave out the opening cysteine and the closing phenylalanine or tryptophan. Rows give clone size only sometimes, using once, few, many, or a class for an expanded clone.

size	J	V	CDR3
few	-	TRBV7-6	ASSPEAGLAGLYGYEQY
-	TRBJ1-2	TRBV7-2	ASSPTGTGYT
-	TRBJ2-4	TRBV10-3	AISESRTGPLKQY
once	TRBJ2-5	TRBV20-1	SARASGRANEQY
-	TRBJ2-1	TRBV12-3/TRBV12-4	ASRQLAGGYNEQF
-	TRBJ2-7	TRBV6-5	ASSYTGLAGGYEQY
once	TRBJ1-2	TRBV2	ASSVGPFYGYT
-	TRBJ1-6	TRBV10-3	AIAGTGNNSPLH
-	TRBJ2-7	TRBV28	ASSLEGRLSYEQY
-	TRBJ2-5	TRBV3-1	ASSQDFRETQY
few	TRBJ2-6	TRBV5-1	ASSVAGTARSSGANVLT
-	TRBJ2-3	TRBV6-5	ASSYSGLGLGATDTQY
-	-	TRBV24-1	ATSDFGRGIEETQY
once	TRBJ2-5	TRBV7-2	ASSPGLPQETQY
-	TRBJ2-1	TRBV3-1	ASSLQGTVAIPLTNEQF
-	TRBJ1-2	TRBV5-6	ASSLDTNLDGHT
few	TRBJ2-5	TRBV28	ASSSPQASGASRETQY
few	TRBJ1-2	TRBV9	ASSAIQGGYGYT
-	-	TRBV29-1	SVDGASGRAVKTQY
-	TRBJ2-3	TRBV5-1	ASSLRVRVTDTQY
-	TRBJ1-1	TRBV6-1	AGSEAVSGDTEAF
-	TRBJ2-1	TRBV5-6	ASSNRRSGSYNEQF
-	TRBJ1-1	TRBV12-3/TRBV12-4	ASSPLGTGGFGRTEAF
-	TRBJ2-7	TRBV5-1	ASSLGKNSPEQY